One T cell receptor beta chain is described in this entry. This CDR3 is 13 amino acids long. V shed 9 bases and J 5 bases; nucleotides not matched to a gene: 9. Germline loops: CDR1 SGHRS, CDR2 YFSETQ. These data originate in a study of blood T cell repertoires in COVID-19. Study as a whole: The analysed material was cDNA or gDNA that came from T cells, B-cell-depleted T cells, or PBMCs.

Cohorts were assigned according to the clinical history that participants reported. Repertoires were generated with immunoSEQ multiplex PCR, while TCRdb's copy carries only in-frame clones and drops some. This table holds under 200,000 clones, around 80% found once. This chain links TRBV5-1 with TRBJ2-5, with 8 bases lining up with TRBD1. This TCR came from a woman aged 60-75 years who had recovered from COVID-19. Sequencing was done on a sample of PBMCs or T cells enriched from blood (not recorded which). In DNA, the CDR3 is TGCGCCACCTCGACAGGGGCTAAGGAGACCCAGTACTTC. Translating gives CATSTGAKETQYF.